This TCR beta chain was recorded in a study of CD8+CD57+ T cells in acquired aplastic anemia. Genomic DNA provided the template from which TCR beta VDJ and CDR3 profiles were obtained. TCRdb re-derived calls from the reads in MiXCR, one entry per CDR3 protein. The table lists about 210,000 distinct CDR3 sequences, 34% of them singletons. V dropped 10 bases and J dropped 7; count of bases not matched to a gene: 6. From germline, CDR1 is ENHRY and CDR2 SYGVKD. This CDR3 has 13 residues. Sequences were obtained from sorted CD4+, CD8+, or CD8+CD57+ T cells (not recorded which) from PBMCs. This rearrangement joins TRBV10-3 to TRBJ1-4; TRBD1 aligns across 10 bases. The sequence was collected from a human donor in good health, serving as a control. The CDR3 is CASRGQGSEKLFF. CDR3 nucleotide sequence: TGTGCCAGCAGGGGACAGGGGAGTGAAAAACTGTTTTTT.